The 2 T cell receptor beta chains in this list originate from one sample, sequenced in a study of OX40 agonist ivuxolimab in advanced cancers. Measured with immunoSEQ multiplex PCR; TCRdb has only the in-frame clones, and not every one. The sample records under 100,000 clones, approximately 90% being singletons. Material: CD4+ or CD8+ T cells sorted from blood, obtained in a trial of the OX40 agonist ivuxolimab. These receptors originate from an adult with an advanced solid tumor such as melanoma, head and neck, liver or kidney cancer.

J is TRBJ2-3 and V is TRBV9; D is possibly TRBD1 (6 bases). CDR1 SGDLS and CDR2 YYNGEE come from the germline V gene. V shed 0 bases and J shed 3 bases, with 8 bases lying between them. This CDR3 is 14 amino acids long. The CDR3 DNA reads TGTGCCAGCAGCGTAGCTACAGGGACAGATACGCAGTATTTT. Translation: CASSVATGTDTQYF.

The CDR3 DNA reads as TGCGCCAGCAGCTCCCCGGGACAGGGTGTTACTGAAGCTTTCTTT. It encodes CASSSPGQGVTEAFF. The chain employs TRBV5-1 and TRBJ1-1; TRBD1 matches at 9 bases. The CDR3 loop spans 15 amino acids. Germline V CDR1 and CDR2: SGHRS, YFSETQ. V shed 3 bases and J 5 bases; nucleotides not matched to a gene: 8.